This T cell receptor beta chain was recorded in a study of cytomegalovirus exposure and HLA in healthy donors. With 5 bases removed from V and 3 bases from J, the gap between germline ends came to 15 bases. CDR3 length: 15 amino acids. CDR1 and CDR2 from the germline V gene are MDHEN and SYDVKM. The primer mix had 60 Vbeta and 13 Jbeta primers. TCRdb's table, derived via immunoSEQ multiplex PCR, lists solely in-frame clones and lacks some. The sample records some 150,000 clones, around three quarters being singletons. This chain joins TRBV28 and TRBJ2-3; tentatively, D is TRBD2 (6 bases). Sequenced: PBMCs. This clonotype originated in a woman aged 50 to 60 in good health and CMV-seronegative. This CDR3 is CASSAASAGTDTQYF. The CDR3 DNA sequence: TGTGCCAGCAGTGCGGCTAGCGCTGGAACAGATACGCAGTATTTT.